These 8 T cell receptor beta chains originate from one sample sequenced in a study of early T cells in non-severe SARS-CoV-2 infection. TCRdb reanalysed the 5' RACE reads using MiXCR and keeps one entry per CDR3 protein. The table has around 94,000 distinct CDR3 sequences, around 14% seen once. Sequencing was performed on whole blood. The receptors were gathered from an adult who was a healthcare worker with PCR-confirmed SARS-CoV-2 infection or an uninfected control (not recorded which).

About this clonotype: The DNA is left out, because the CDR3 cannot be placed on it with certainty; the CDR3 is given as TCRdb lists it. The chain is built from TRBV28 and TRBJ1-3; the table's D call of TRBD1 was not tested on the DNA. CDR1 is MDHEN and CDR2 is SYDVKM in the germline V gene. The CDR3 numbers 16 amino acids, ends counted. The CDR3 sequence is CASSLWGGGTGNTTYF.

This clonotype was detected many times. The chain couples TRBV6-1 to TRBJ1-1, with a tentative D call TRBD1 (5 bases). Germline assignment: CDR1 MNHNS and CDR2 SASEGT. The CDR3 consists of 14 residues. V was pared by 5 bases and J by 4 bases, with 14 bases between. The DNA of the CDR3 is TGTGCCAGCAGTAGAGGGGACGAGGGCACTGAAGCTTTCTTT. Translated, it gives CASSRGDEGTEAFF.

This clonotype occurred many times. The rearrangement links TRBV5-1 to TRBJ2-7; the D gene is possibly TRBD2 (6 bases). V was cut by 0 bases and J by 2 bases, with 12 bases left in between. The germline CDR1 and CDR2 sequences are SGHRS and YFSETQ. This CDR3 has 15 amino acids. This chain's CDR3 is CASSLDGSVPYEQYF. For the CDR3, the DNA is TGCGCCAGCAGCTTGGACGGGAGCGTACCCTACGAGCAGTACTTC.

This clonotype was seen repeatedly, ten times or more. The chain is built from TRBV4-3 and TRBJ2-2; TRBD1 might be the D (5 bases). The V end was cut by 3 bases, the J end by 6 bases, with 8 bases between. The CDR3 totals 13 residues. The germline gives CDR1 LGHNA, CDR2 YSLEER. The CDR3 is CASSQSGPGELFF. CDR3 bases: TGCGCCAGCAGCCAGTCAGGGCCCGGGGAGCTGTTTTTT.

This clonotype was counted between two and nine times. This chain connects TRBV7-8 to TRBJ2-1, with 13 bases lining up with TRBD2. This CDR3 is built from 16 residues. V shed 3 bases and J 4 bases; nucleotides not matched to a gene: 3. CDR1 SGHVS and CDR2 FQNEAQ come from the germline V gene. The CDR3 coding sequence is TGTGCCAGCAGCTTCACGGGACTAGCGGGGTACAATGAGCAGTTCTTC. It specifies CASSFTGLAGYNEQFF.

The chain joins TRBV9 to TRBJ2-3; D is unresolved. Germline assignment: CDR1 SGDLS and CDR2 YYNGEE. CDR3 size: 14 residues. Trimming cost V 4 bases and J 6 bases, with 15 bases left between them. CDR3 sequence: CASSLRLAWDTQYF. CDR3 coding DNA: TGTGCCAGCAGCTTACGACTTGCGTGGGATACGCAGTATTTT. Using reference TRBV9 and TRBJ2-3 for the parts outside the CDR3, the full variable domain is DSGVTQTPKHLITATGQRVTLRCSPRSGDLSVYWYQQSLDQGLQFLIQYYNGEERAKGNILERFSAQQFPDLHSELNLSSLELGDSALYFCASSLRLAWDTQYFGPGTRLTVL.

V is TRBV20-1 and J is TRBJ1-1; D is perhaps TRBD1 (5 bases). CDR1 and CDR2 from the germline V gene are DFQATT and SNEGSKA (reference sequence). The V and J ends lost 3 bases and 1 base respectively, with 9 bases between them. This CDR3 is built from 13 residues. In DNA form, the CDR3 reads TGCAGTGCTAGTCGACAGCCGAACACTGAAGCTTTCTTT. It is translated as CSASRQPNTEAFF.

This sequence joins TRBV7-9 and TRBJ2-1, with a weak D call TRBD2 (5 bases). The CDR3 has 15 amino acids. Germline loops: CDR1 SEHNR, CDR2 FQNEAQ (reference sequence). V lost 1 base and J lost 3, with 10 bases in between. CDR3 in DNA: TGTGCCAGCAGCTTAGTATTGGGAGTCTACAATGAGCAGTTCTTC. Protein product: CASSLVLGVYNEQFF.